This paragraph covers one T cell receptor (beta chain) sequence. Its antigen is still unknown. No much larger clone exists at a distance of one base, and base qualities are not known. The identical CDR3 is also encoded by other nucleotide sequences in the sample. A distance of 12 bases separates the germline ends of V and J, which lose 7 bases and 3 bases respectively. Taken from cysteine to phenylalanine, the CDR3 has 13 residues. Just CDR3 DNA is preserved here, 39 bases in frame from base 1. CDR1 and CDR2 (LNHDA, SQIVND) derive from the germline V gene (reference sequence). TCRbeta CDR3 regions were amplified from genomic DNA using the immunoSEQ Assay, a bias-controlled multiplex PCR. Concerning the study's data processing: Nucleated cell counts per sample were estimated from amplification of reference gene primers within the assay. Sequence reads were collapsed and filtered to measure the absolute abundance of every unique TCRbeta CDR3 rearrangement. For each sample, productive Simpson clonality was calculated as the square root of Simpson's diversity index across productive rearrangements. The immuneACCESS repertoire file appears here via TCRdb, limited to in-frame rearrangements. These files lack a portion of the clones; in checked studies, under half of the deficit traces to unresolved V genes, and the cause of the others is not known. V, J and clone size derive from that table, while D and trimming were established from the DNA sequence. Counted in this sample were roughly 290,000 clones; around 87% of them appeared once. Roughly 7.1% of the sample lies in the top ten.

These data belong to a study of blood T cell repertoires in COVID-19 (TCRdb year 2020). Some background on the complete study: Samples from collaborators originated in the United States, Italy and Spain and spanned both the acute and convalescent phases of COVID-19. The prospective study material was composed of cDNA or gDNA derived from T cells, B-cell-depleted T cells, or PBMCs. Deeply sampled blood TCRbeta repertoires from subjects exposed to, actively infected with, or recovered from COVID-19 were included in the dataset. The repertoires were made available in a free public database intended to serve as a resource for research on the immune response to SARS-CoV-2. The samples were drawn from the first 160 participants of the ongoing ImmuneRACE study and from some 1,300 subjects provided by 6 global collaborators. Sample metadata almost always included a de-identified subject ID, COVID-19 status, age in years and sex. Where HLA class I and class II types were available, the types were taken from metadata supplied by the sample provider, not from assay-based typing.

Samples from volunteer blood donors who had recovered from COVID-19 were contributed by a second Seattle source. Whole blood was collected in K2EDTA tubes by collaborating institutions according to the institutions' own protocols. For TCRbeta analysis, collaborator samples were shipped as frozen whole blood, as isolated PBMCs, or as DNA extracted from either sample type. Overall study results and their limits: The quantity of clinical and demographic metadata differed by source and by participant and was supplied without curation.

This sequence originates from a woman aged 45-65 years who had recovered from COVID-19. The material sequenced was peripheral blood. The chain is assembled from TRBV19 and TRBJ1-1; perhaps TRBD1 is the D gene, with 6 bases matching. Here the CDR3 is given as CASTRGGHTEAFF. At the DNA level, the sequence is TGTGCCAGTACCCGCGGGGGGCACACTGAAGCTTTCTTT.